The 13 T cell receptor beta chains listed next were all sequenced from one sample in a study of human T cells and chemical hapten exposure. As to time point: patch test 2, 6 weeks after DPC sensitization. Treatment specified: therapeutic diphenylcyclopropenone sensitization with weekly scalp DPC. TCRdb itself ran the RACE reads through MiXCR, one entry per CDR3 protein. This table holds fewer than 100,000 distinct CDR3 sequences, about a tenth found once. This specimen was whole blood, taken in connection with sensitization to the hapten diphenylcyclopropenone (DPC). These receptors originate from a woman between 40 and 50 years old with alopecia areata. Some clones in this sample may be carry-over from other donors' samples.

This clonotype has a handful of counts. J is TRBJ2-7 and V is TRBV28; 7 bases are a match to TRBD2. The CDR3 is 12 amino acids. The germline V gene encodes CDR1 MDHEN and CDR2 SYDVKM. V was clipped by 6 bases and J by 1 base; unmatched bases: 0. The CDR3 loop is CASRGLSYEQYF. The CDR3 nucleotides read TGTGCCAGCAGGGGACTATCCTACGAGCAGTACTTC.

This clonotype was observed at least ten times. The rearrangement joins TRBV20-1 to TRBJ1-6; D is unresolved. V was pared by 2 bases and J by 8 bases, with 16 bases between. This CDR3 is built from 15 residues. Germline CDR1 DFQATT, CDR2 SNEGSKA (reference sequence). The CDR3 DNA reads as TGCAGTGCTAGACCTTCCAATGTCATCCATTCACCCCTCCACTTT. This encodes CSARPSNVIHSPLHF.

This clonotype has ten or more counts. J is TRBJ1-5 and V is TRBV24-1, with D tentatively TRBD1 (5 bases). The germline V gene has CDR1 KGHDR and CDR2 SFDVKD. This CDR3 is built from 15 residues. V gave up 7 bases and J gave up 3 bases, with 15 bases separating them. CDR3 in amino acids: CATSRSWGSNQPQHF. The DNA for the CDR3 is TGTGCCACCAGCCGTAGCTGGGGGTCCAATCAGCCCCAGCATTTT.

The J gene is TRBJ1-2, the V gene TRBV19; TRBD1 matches 7 bases. The trim removed 9 bases at V and 1 base at J, leaving 8 bases unmatched. The CDR3 runs 14 residues. Germline V lookup: CDR1 LNHDA, CDR2 SQIVND (reference sequence). CDR3 in amino acids: CASLPGTVNYGYTF. CDR3 DNA sequence: TGTGCCAGCCTCCCCGGGACAGTTAACTATGGCTACACCTTC. Looking up the rest from reference TRBV19 and TRBJ1-2 gives the full variable domain: DGGITQSPKYLFRKEGQNVTLSCEQNLNHDAMYWYRQDPGQGLRLIYYSQIVNDFQKGDIAEGYSVSREKKESFPLTVTSAQKNPTAFYLCASLPGTVNYGYTFGSGTRLTVV.

V is TRBV28 and J is TRBJ1-2; D is uncertain. CDR3 length: 12 residues. Germline values: CDR1 MDHEN, CDR2 SYDVKM. V was clipped by 3 bases and J by 8 bases, with 10 bases between them. The CDR3 protein is CASSFTRSGYTF. CDR3 bases: TGTGCCAGCAGTTTCACCCGATCCGGCTACACCTTC.

In its sample, this clonotype was seen many times. The V and J genes are TRBV28 and TRBJ2-5; D is undetermined. Trimming took off 6 bases at V and 5 bases at J, with 16 bases between the two ends. CDR1 and CDR2 from the germline V gene are MDHEN and SYDVKM. This CDR3 spans 14 amino acids. CDR3 loop: CASSSAALGETQYF. Here the CDR3 DNA reads TGTGCCAGCAGCTCCGCCGCGCTGGGGGAGACCCAGTACTTC.

There are many counts of this clonotype. The chain links TRBV28 to TRBJ2-7, with D uncertain. Trimming cost V 6 bases and J 0 bases, with 9 bases left between them. CDR1 is MDHEN and CDR2 is SYDVKM in the germline V gene. The CDR3 totals 13 residues. In nucleotides, the CDR3 is TGTGCCAGCAGAAGTAGAGACTCCTACGAGCAGTACTTC. This sequence encodes CASRSRDSYEQYF.

This clonotype came up a few times. This sequence joins TRBV20-1 and TRBJ1-6, with a tentative D call TRBD1 (5 bases). V was shortened by 0 bases and J by 9 bases, with 18 bases between the two germline ends. Germline V CDR1 and CDR2: DFQATT, SNEGSKA (reference sequence). This CDR3 region has 16 residues. The CDR3 spells CSARDLGLGDSSPLHF. In nucleotides, the CDR3 is TGCAGTGCTAGAGATCTGGGATTAGGGGATAGTTCACCCCTCCACTTT.

The chain recombines TRBV15 with TRBJ2-1; tentatively, D is TRBD2 (6 bases). The germline CDR1 and CDR2 sequences are LNHNV and YYDKDF (reference sequence). CDR3 length: 16 amino acids. Trimming shortened V by 1 base and J by 5 bases, and 15 bases separated the two germline ends. CDR3 protein: CATSRGVAAGNNEQFF. The CDR3 region has the DNA TGTGCCACCAGCAGAGGGGTCGCGGCGGGAAACAATGAGCAGTTCTTC.

This clonotype has a count of ten or more. This chain links TRBV9 with TRBJ2-1; D is unclear. Looked up from germline, CDR1 is SGDLS and CDR2 is YYNGEE. The V gene lost 4 bases and the J gene lost 4 bases, with 15 bases spanning the gap. The CDR3 loop spans 15 amino acids. This CDR3 reads CASSPGRQVYNEQFF. The DNA of the CDR3 is TGTGCCAGCAGCCCAGGCCGCCAGGTTTACAATGAGCAGTTCTTC. Full variable domain (rest looked up from reference TRBV9 and TRBJ2-1): DSGVTQTPKHLITATGQRVTLRCSPRSGDLSVYWYQQSLDQGLQFLIQYYNGEERAKGNILERFSAQQFPDLHSELNLSSLELGDSALYFCASSPGRQVYNEQFFGPGTRLTVL.

The table lists this clonotype with many counts. This chain uses TRBV18 with TRBJ1-5; D possibly corresponds to TRBD1 (6 bases). Germline loops: CDR1 KGHSH, CDR2 LQKENI. This CDR3 is built from 16 residues. The germline V and J ends were trimmed by 3 bases and 6 bases, with 18 bases remaining between them. The CDR3 region is CASSPFRQATGQPQHF. The CDR3 bases are TGTGCCAGCTCACCGTTTCGACAGGCAACCGGTCAGCCCCAGCATTTT.

V usage is TRBV6-1 and J usage is TRBJ1-1; no clear D. V lost 4 bases to trimming and J lost 5 bases, with 14 bases between them. Germline V CDR1 and CDR2: MNHNS, SASEGT. This CDR3 has 14 residues. Written as DNA, the CDR3 is TGTGCCAGCAGTGGGGCAGCAATAAGAACTGAAGCTTTCTTT. Its translation is CASSGAAIRTEAFF.

This clonotype was recorded at least ten times. The V gene is TRBV19, the J gene TRBJ2-4, with D tentatively TRBD2 (6 bases). The CDR3 has 19 amino acids. The germline CDR1 and CDR2 sequences are LNHDA and SQIVND (reference sequence). V gave up 5 bases and J gave up 0 bases, with 23 bases separating them. In DNA form, the CDR3 reads TGTGCCAGTAGTCCGACCGGAGGGCTCTTCCTCCTAGCCAAAAACATTCAGTACTTC. This sequence encodes CASSPTGGLFLLAKNIQYF.